One and the same sample provided the 29 T cell receptor beta chains below, sequenced in a study of CD8+CD57+ T cells in acquired aplastic anemia. Genomic DNA provided the template from which TCR beta VDJ and CDR3 profiles were obtained. TCRdb re-analysed the reads in MiXCR, keeping a single row per CDR3 protein. The profile shows hundreds of thousands of distinct CDR3 sequences, just under 70% of them singletons. Input material: sorted CD4+, CD8+, or CD8+CD57+ T cells (not recorded which) from PBMCs. Receptor source: a human donor in good health, serving as a control.

The rearrangement links TRBV7-2 to TRBJ2-1; a weak D match, TRBD2 (5 bases). The CDR3 loop spans 14 amino acids. V dropped 7 bases and J dropped 16 bases, with 26 bases sitting between them. The V gene's germline CDR1 is SGHTA and CDR2 FQGNSA. This chain's CDR3 is CASTTHGENSPLFF. The CDR3 DNA follows: TGTGCCAGCACCACTCACGGGGAGAATTCACCCCTCTTCTTC.

The rearrangement links TRBV2 to TRBJ1-3, with D unresolved. V lost 6 bases and J 2 bases, leaving 11 bases between the germline ends. From germline, CDR1 is SNHLY and CDR2 FYNNEI. The CDR3 runs 14 residues. For the CDR3, the DNA is TGTGCCAGCAGCGTAGAATTGGCTGGAAACACCATATATTTT. Translation: CASSVELAGNTIYF.

Many counts were recorded for this clonotype. The CDR3 region is CASSSGLAGGKETQYF. CDR3 bases: TGTGCCAGCAGCTCGGGACTAGCGGGGGGAAAAGAGACCCAGTACTTC. V and J are TRBV5-8 and TRBJ2-5; 15 nucleotides line up with TRBD2. V lost 3 bases, J lost 3 bases, and 3 bases stayed unmatched. Germline CDR1 SGHTS, CDR2 YDEGEE. CDR3 size: 16 residues.

The CDR3 is CASSDGTSNEQFF. Here the CDR3 DNA reads TGTGCCAGCAGTGACGGGACTAGCAATGAGCAGTTCTTC. This chain uses TRBV6-4 with TRBJ2-1; 8 positions agree with TRBD2. The CDR3 has 13 amino acids. Germline CDR1 reads MRHNA; CDR2 reads SNTAGT. The J segment lost 6 bases and the V segment lost 2 bases, leaving 0 bases of the junction unmatched.

The chain carries TRBV5-1 and TRBJ2-1; weak D call: TRBD2 (6 bases). V was pared by 5 bases and J by 0 bases, with 18 bases between. This CDR3 is 17 amino acids long. CDR1 is SGHRS, CDR2 YFSETQ, per germline. The CDR3 reads CASRGRTGTGSYNEQFF. The CDR3 nucleotides read TGCGCCAGCAGGGGCCGAACCGGGACTGGCTCCTACAATGAGCAGTTCTTC.

Turning to this clonotype: Germline is not matched at one junction end, which may reflect a read error. The chain uses TRBV15 and TRBJ2-1, with 7 bases identical to TRBD1. The J call may be incorrect, as the DNA end agrees better with TRBJ2-7. The CDR3 is made up of 16 amino acids. CDR1 and CDR2 from the germline V gene are LNHNV and YYDKDF (reference sequence). In nucleotides, the CDR3 is TGTGCCAGCAGCCATGAGGGGGCTAGGGGATCCAATGAGCAGTACTTC. Translating gives CASSHEGARGSNEQYF.

This clonotype turned up a few times. This rearrangement joins TRBV7-8 to TRBJ2-7, with 13 bases fitting TRBD2. The junction had 1 base not matched to a gene; V was cut back by 0 bases and J by 2 bases. This CDR3 is 16 amino acids long. From germline, CDR1 is SGHVS and CDR2 FQNEAQ. CDR3 DNA sequence: TGTGCCAGCAGCTTAGCACTAGCGGGGGGGACCTACGAGCAGTACTTC. Translated: CASSLALAGGTYEQYF. The variable domain in full, completed from reference TRBV7-8 and TRBJ2-7, reads GAGVSQSPRYKVAKRGQDVALRCDPISGHVSLFWYQQALGQGPEFLTYFQNEAQLDKSGLPSDRFFAERPEGSVSTLKIQRTQQEDSAVYLCASSLALAGGTYEQYFGPGTRLTVT.

This clonotype was counted once. V usage is TRBV19 and J usage is TRBJ2-3; D call uncertain. CDR1 is LNHDA and CDR2 is SQIVND in the germline V gene (reference sequence). The CDR3 has 16 amino acids. Trimming cost V 0 bases and J 4 bases, with 14 bases left between them. The CDR3 here is CASSIEGPNRADTQYF. Here the CDR3 DNA reads TGTGCCAGTAGTATAGAAGGCCCTAACCGGGCAGATACGCAGTATTTT.

Note on this clonotype: The junction differs from germline at one of its ends, possibly a read error. The rearrangement links TRBV9 to TRBJ1-1, with D hard to call. Germline V lookup: CDR1 SGDLS, CDR2 YYNGEE. The CDR3 spans 11 residues. CDR3 amino acids: CASSVSAEGFF. The CDR3 coding sequence is TGCGCCAGCAGCGTAAGCGCTGAGGGCTTCTTC.

This clonotype was detected many times. V usage is TRBV7-2 and J usage is TRBJ1-1; D is unclear. CDR3 length: 13 amino acids. The V end was cut by 6 bases, the J end by 0 bases, with 8 bases between. Germline loops: CDR1 SGHTA, CDR2 FQGNSA. CDR3 nucleotides: TGTGCCAGCAGGCTACAGTTGAACACTGAAGCTTTCTTT. This encodes CASRLQLNTEAFF.

J is TRBJ1-2 and V is TRBV27; D gene uncertain. The germline CDR1 and CDR2 sequences are MNHEY and SMNVEV (reference sequence). The CDR3 is 12 residues long. V lost 6 bases and J lost 8, with 13 bases in between. CDR3 nucleotides: TGTGCCAGCAGAGGGAGAGTATTGGGCTACACCTTC. Its protein is CASRGRVLGYTF.

Ten or more counts support this clonotype. The chain combines TRBV2 with TRBJ1-6, with D unresolved. The CDR3 contains 13 residues. In germline, CDR1 is SNHLY, CDR2 FYNNEI. Trimming pared 4 bases from V and 9 bases from J, leaving 10 bases between. The chain's CDR3 is CASSVGEGSPLHF. CDR3 nucleotide sequence: TGTGCCAGCAGTGTGGGTGAGGGTTCACCCCTCCACTTT.

Details on this clonotype: This is likely a read error, given that the CDR3 carries no conserved phenylalanine or tryptophan at its end. The genes are TRBV14 and TRBJ1-3; unclear D gene. V was trimmed by 4 bases and J by 12 bases, leaving 13 bases between them. The CDR3 is 12 amino acids. CDR1 is SGHDN, CDR2 FVKESK, per germline. In DNA form, the CDR3 reads TGTGCCAGCAGCCCCCCTGCTGGGAGCATATATATT. Amino acid sequence: CASSPPAGSIYI.

This clonotype was detected many times. The chain combines TRBV7-2 with TRBJ1-6; TRBD1 might be the D (6 bases). V lost 1 base and J 7 bases, leaving 11 bases between the germline ends. The CDR3 spans 15 residues. Germline V gene lookup returns CDR1 SGHTA and CDR2 FQGNSA. In DNA, the CDR3 is TGTGCCAGCAGCTTAGATACAGGGACGAATTCACCCCTCCACTTT. Its protein product is CASSLDTGTNSPLHF. Complete variable domain (other parts from reference TRBV7-2 and TRBJ1-6): GAGVSQSPSNKVTEKGKDVELRCDPISGHTALYWYRQSLGQGLEFLIYFQGNSAPDKSGLPSDRFSAERTGGSVSTLTIQRTQQEDSAVYLCASSLDTGTNSPLHFGNGTRLTVT.

The gene calls are TRBV24-1 and TRBJ1-5; possibly TRBD1 for D (5 bases). V was shortened by 4 bases and J by 3 bases, with 9 bases between the two germline ends. Germline CDR1 is KGHDR and CDR2 is SFDVKD. This CDR3 spans 14 amino acids. CDR3 amino acids: CATSDRDYNQPQHF. The CDR3 bases are TGTGCCACCAGTGACAGGGATTACAATCAGCCCCAGCATTTT.

Only a few counts were recorded for this clonotype. The conserved phenylalanine or tryptophan normally closing the CDR3 is absent here, so this likely arose from a read error. This chain connects TRBV25-1 to TRBJ1-2, with TRBD1 matching over 8 bases. The CDR3 totals 15 residues. The V gene's germline CDR1 is MGHDK and CDR2 SYGVNS. Unmatched junction bases numbered 8, after V lost 6 bases and J lost 2 bases. CDR3 protein: CASSRPPGGNYGYTL. DNA for the CDR3: TGTGCCAGCAGCCGCCCCCCAGGGGGCAACTATGGCTACACCCTC.

The rearrangement joins TRBV7-9 to TRBJ2-2, with TRBD2 matching 9 bases. The CDR3 consists of 17 residues. With 7 bases clipped from V and 8 bases from J, the junction kept 17 bases outside the gene matches. CDR1 is SEHNR and CDR2 is FQNEAQ in the germline V gene (reference sequence). The CDR3 DNA sequence: TGTGCCAGCACCGGGCCTAGCGGGGCCACTAACTCTGGGGAGCTGTTTTTT. Its protein product is CASTGPSGATNSGELFF.

Comments on this clonotype: This may be a read error, as it is one base from a much larger clone. The chain couples TRBV3-1 to TRBJ1-1; TRBD1 might be the D (5 bases). In germline, CDR1 is LGHDT, CDR2 YNNKEL (reference sequence). This CDR3 contains 14 residues. CDR3 coding DNA: TGTGCCAGCCGCCAGCATAGGGGTGACACTGAAGCTTTCTTT. Residues: CASRQHRGDTEAFF.

Many counts were recorded for this clonotype. This chain links TRBV12-3 or TRBV12-4 with TRBJ2-7; 7 bases are a match to TRBD1. Losses at the gene ends were 6 bases for V and 0 bases for J; bases not matched to a gene: 11. The CDR3 totals 16 residues. CDR3 sequence reads: CASSHQDRQNSYEQYF. The CDR3 region has the DNA TGTGCCAGCAGCCATCAGGACAGGCAAAACTCCTACGAGCAGTACTTC.

The genes are TRBV5-1 and TRBJ2-5; D possibly corresponds to TRBD1 (6 bases). CDR1 SGHRS and CDR2 YFSETQ come from the germline V gene. The CDR3 has 16 amino acids. The V and J ends lost 1 base and 9 bases respectively, with 22 bases between them. The CDR3, as DNA: TGCGCCAGCAGCTTGTCCCCCGACAGGACCAATCAGCCCCAGTACTTC. Residues: CASSLSPDRTNQPQYF.

This chain joins TRBV7-2 and TRBJ1-2; D not resolved. This CDR3 is built from 12 residues. Germline CDR1 SGHTA, CDR2 FQGNSA. Trimming pared 5 bases from V and 11 bases from J, leaving 15 bases between. CDR3 DNA sequence: TGTGCCAGCAGCCTGAGTGGGGATGCGTACACCTTC. Its protein product is CASSLSGDAYTF.

This clonotype was detected ten times or more. The chain is built from TRBV19 and TRBJ1-4, with TRBD1 identical over 8 bases. With V trimmed by 3 bases and J by 3 bases, 0 bases remained unmatched. This CDR3 has 14 amino acids. CDR1 is LNHDA and CDR2 is SQIVND in the germline V gene (reference sequence). The CDR3 spells CASSMDRANEKLFF. As DNA, the CDR3 is TGTGCCAGTAGTATGGACAGGGCTAATGAAAAACTGTTTTTT.

The V gene is TRBV20-1, the J gene TRBJ1-1; D uncertain. Germline V gene sequence: CDR1 DFQATT, CDR2 SNEGSKA (reference sequence). Trimming stripped 0 bases from V and 4 bases from J, with 12 bases between. The CDR3 runs 14 residues. The CDR3 is CSARERQVSTEAFF. Written as DNA, the CDR3 is TGCAGTGCTAGAGAGCGGCAAGTGAGCACTGAAGCTTTCTTT.

This clonotype appeared a few times. This CDR3 reads CSAQARRDYEQYF. In DNA, the CDR3 is TGCAGCGCCCAAGCCCGCAGGGACTACGAGCAGTACTTC. This chain uses TRBV29-1 with TRBJ2-7; D perhaps matches TRBD1 (5 bases). V was pared by 7 bases and J by 3 bases, with 16 bases between. The CDR3 totals 13 residues. Germline V lookup: CDR1 SQVTM, CDR2 ANQGSEA.

The sample holds many counts of this clonotype. The chain joins TRBV11-2 to TRBJ2-3, with TRBD2 matching over 10 bases. The germline CDR1 and CDR2 sequences are SGHAT and FQNNGV. The CDR3 extends over 16 amino acids. The junction had 7 bases not matched to a gene; V was cut back by 5 bases and J by 2 bases. DNA of the CDR3: TGTGCCAGCAGCGCGATAGCGGGGGGCGTCACAGATACGCAGTATTTT. It translates to CASSAIAGGVTDTQYF.

V usage is TRBV20-1 and J usage is TRBJ2-5; TRBD1 matches 9 bases. The V and J ends lost 5 bases and 9 bases, in that order; junction bases with no gene match: 16. Germline lookup yields CDR1 DFQATT and CDR2 SNEGSKA (reference sequence). The length of the CDR3 is 15 residues. In DNA form, the CDR3 reads TGCAGTGCTCTGCAACGGACAGGGGCCAATCAGCCCCAGTACTTC. Translated, it gives CSALQRTGANQPQYF.

Notes on this clonotype: A read error may account for a junction end that differs from germline. This chain links TRBV7-7 with TRBJ1-1; maybe TRBD1 (5 bases). The CDR3 is made up of 14 amino acids. Germline V gene sequence: CDR1 SSHAT, CDR2 FNYEAQ (reference sequence). The CDR3 spells CASSLAISGAAQIF. As DNA, the CDR3 is TGTGCTAGCAGCTTAGCGATAAGCGGGGCGGCACAGATATTT.

V is TRBV7-6 and J is TRBJ2-2, with D possibly matching TRBD2 (5 bases). V was trimmed by 5 bases and J by 4 bases, leaving 14 bases between them. This CDR3 spans 15 amino acids. Germline V lookup: CDR1 SGHVS, CDR2 FNYEAQ. The CDR3 loop is CASSEAQRLTGELFF. The DNA of the CDR3 is TGTGCCAGCAGCGAGGCACAGCGGCTCACCGGGGAGCTGTTTTTT.

The chain employs TRBV20-1 and TRBJ2-3; 7 bases fit TRBD2. This CDR3 contains 17 residues. CDR1 and CDR2 from the germline V gene are DFQATT and SNEGSKA (reference sequence). With 5 bases clipped from V and 5 bases from J, the junction kept 19 bases outside the gene matches. CDR3 sequence reads: CSASDRGAGNFLDTQYF. CDR3 nucleotide sequence: TGCAGTGCTTCAGATCGAGGAGCGGGGAATTTTTTAGATACGCAGTATTTT.